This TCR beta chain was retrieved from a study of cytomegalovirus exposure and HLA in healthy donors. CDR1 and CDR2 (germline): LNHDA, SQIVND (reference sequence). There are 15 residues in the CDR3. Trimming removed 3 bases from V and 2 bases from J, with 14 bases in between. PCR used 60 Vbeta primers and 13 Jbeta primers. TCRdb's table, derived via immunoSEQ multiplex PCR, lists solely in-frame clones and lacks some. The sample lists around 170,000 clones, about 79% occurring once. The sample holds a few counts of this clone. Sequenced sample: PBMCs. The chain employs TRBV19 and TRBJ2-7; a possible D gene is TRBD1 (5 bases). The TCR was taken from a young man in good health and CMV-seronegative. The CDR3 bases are TGTGCCAGTAGTATTAAAGGGGCGGCAACCTACGAGCAGTACTTC. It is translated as CASSIKGAATYEQYF.